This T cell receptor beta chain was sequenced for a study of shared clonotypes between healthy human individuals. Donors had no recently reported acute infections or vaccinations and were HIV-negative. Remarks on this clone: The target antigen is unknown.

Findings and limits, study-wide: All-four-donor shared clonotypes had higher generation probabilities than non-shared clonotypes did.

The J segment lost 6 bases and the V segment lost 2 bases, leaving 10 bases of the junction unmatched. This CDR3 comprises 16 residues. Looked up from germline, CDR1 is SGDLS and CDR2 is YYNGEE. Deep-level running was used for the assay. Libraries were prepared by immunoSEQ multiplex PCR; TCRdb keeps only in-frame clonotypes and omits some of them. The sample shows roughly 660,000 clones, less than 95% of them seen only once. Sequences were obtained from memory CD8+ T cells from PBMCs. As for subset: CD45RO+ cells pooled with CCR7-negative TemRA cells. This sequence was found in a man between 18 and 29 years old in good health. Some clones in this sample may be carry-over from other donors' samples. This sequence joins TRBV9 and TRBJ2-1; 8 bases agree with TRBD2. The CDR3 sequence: CASSVNSGKPLNEQFF. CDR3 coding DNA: TGTGCCAGCAGCGTGAATAGCGGGAAGCCCCTCAATGAGCAGTTCTTC.